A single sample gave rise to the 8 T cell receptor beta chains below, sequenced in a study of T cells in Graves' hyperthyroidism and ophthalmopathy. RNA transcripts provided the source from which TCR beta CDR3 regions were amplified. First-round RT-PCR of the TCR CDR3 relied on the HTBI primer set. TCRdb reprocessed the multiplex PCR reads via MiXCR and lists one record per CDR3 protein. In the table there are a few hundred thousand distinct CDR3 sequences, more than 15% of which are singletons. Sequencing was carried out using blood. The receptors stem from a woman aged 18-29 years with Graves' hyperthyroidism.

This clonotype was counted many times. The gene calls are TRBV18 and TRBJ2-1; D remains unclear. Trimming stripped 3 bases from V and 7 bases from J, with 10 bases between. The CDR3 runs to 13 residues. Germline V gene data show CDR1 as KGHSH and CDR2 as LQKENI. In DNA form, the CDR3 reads TGTGCCAGCTCACCTTTTGGCCTAAATGAGCAGTTCTTC. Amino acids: CASSPFGLNEQFF.

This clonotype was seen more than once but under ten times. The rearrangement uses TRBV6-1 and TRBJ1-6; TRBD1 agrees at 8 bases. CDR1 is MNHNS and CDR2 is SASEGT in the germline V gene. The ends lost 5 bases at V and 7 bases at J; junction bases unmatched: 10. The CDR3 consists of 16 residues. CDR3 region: CASSSPDRGYNSPLHF. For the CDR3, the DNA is TGTGCCAGCAGTTCCCCCGACAGGGGATACAATTCACCCCTCCACTTT.

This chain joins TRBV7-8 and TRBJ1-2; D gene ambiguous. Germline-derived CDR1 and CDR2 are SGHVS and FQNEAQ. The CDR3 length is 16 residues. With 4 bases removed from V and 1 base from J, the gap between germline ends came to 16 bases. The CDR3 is CASSSLHGRINYGYTF. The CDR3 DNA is TGTGCCAGCAGCTCCCTACACGGCAGGATTAACTATGGCTACACCTTC.

CDR3 DNA sequence: TGTGCCACCAGTGTGGGAGAGAATTCACCCCTCCACTTT. Amino acid sequence: CATSVGENSPLHF. V is TRBV24-1 and J is TRBJ1-6; D is undetermined. Trimming took off 5 bases at V and 7 bases at J, with 8 bases between the two ends. The germline V gene has CDR1 KGHDR and CDR2 SFDVKD. The CDR3 spans 13 residues.

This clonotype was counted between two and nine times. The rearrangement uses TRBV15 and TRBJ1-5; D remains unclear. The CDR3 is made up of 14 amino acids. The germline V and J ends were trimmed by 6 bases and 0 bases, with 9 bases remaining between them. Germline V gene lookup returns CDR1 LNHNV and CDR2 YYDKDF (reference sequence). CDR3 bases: TGTGCCACCAGATTTAGCGATAGCAATCAGCCCCAGCATTTT. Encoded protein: CATRFSDSNQPQHF.

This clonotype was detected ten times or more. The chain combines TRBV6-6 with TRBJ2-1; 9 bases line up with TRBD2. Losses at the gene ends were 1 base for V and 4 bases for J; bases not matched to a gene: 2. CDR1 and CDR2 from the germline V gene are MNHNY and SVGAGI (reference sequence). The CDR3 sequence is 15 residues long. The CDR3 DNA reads TGTGCCAGCAGTTACTTAGCGGGGGATTACAATGAGCAGTTCTTC. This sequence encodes CASSYLAGDYNEQFF.

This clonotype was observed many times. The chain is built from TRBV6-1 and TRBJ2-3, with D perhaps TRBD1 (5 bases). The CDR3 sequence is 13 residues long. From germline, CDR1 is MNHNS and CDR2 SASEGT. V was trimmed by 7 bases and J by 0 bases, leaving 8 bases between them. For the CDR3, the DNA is TGTGCCAGCAAGTACAGGAGCACAGATACGCAGTATTTT. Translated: CASKYRSTDTQYF.

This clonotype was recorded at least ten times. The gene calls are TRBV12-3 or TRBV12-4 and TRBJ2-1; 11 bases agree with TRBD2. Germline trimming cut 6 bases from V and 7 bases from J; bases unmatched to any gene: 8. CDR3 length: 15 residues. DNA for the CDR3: TGTGCCAGCAGCCTAACTAGCGGGAGTGGGAATGAGCAGTTCTTC. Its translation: CASSLTSGSGNEQFF.